The 11 T cell receptor beta chains below all came from one sample that was sequenced in a study of blood T cells in healthy people across ages. It was with a sample-barcoded 5' primer and a J-beta primer mix that a second PCR of about 6 to 11 cycles was run. In TCRdb, the 5' RACE reads were re-called with MiXCR into one record per CDR3 protein. The sample has under 800,000 distinct CDR3 sequences, 43% seen once. Sequences were obtained from blood. All receptors come from a woman aged 60 to 75 in good health.

The V and J genes are TRBV5-4 and TRBJ2-1; 12 bases align to TRBD2. The CDR3 contains 15 residues. The junction had 5 bases not matched to a gene; V was cut back by 3 bases and J by 7 bases. Germline V CDR1 and CDR2: SGHNT, YYREEE (reference sequence). Here the CDR3 reads CASSSPTSGGNEQFF. The CDR3 nucleotides are TGTGCCAGCAGCTCTCCGACTAGCGGGGGAAATGAGCAGTTCTTC. Full variable domain (missing parts from reference TRBV5-4 and TRBJ2-1): ETGVTQSPTHLIKTRGQQVTLRCSSQSGHNTVSWYQQALGQGPQFIFQYYREEENGRGNFPPRFSGLQFPNYSSELNVNALELDDSALYLCASSSPTSGGNEQFFGPGTRLTVL.

This sequence joins TRBV6-6 and TRBJ2-5, with a weak D call TRBD2 (6 bases). The V gene lost 6 bases and the J gene lost 3 bases, with 14 bases spanning the gap. Germline values: CDR1 MNHNY, CDR2 SVGAGI (reference sequence). The CDR3 extends over 14 amino acids. The CDR3 DNA follows: TGTGCCAGCAGCCCTGGTTGGGGGGAAGAGACCCAGTACTTC. Translation: CASSPGWGEETQYF.

The DNA of the CDR3 is TGTGCCATCAGTGAGCCATCCGGGGCAGATACGCAGTATTTT. This sequence encodes CAISEPSGADTQYF. The chain carries TRBV10-3 and TRBJ2-3, with a possible D match to TRBD2 (5 bases). The germline CDR1 and CDR2 sequences are ENHRY and SYGVKD. With 2 bases removed from V and 4 bases from J, the gap between germline ends came to 10 bases. The CDR3 is made up of 14 amino acids.

This clonotype is a singleton in its sample. V and J are TRBV29-1 and TRBJ1-2; D is unresolved. The CDR3 is made up of 11 amino acids. Trimming took 5 bases from V and 8 from J, leaving 12 bases between them. From germline, CDR1 is SQVTM and CDR2 ANQGSEA. The CDR3 is CSVKFGFGYTF. CDR3 sequence (DNA): TGCAGCGTTAAATTTGGATTCGGCTACACCTTC.

About this clonotype itself: One end of the junction fails to match germline, which may point to a read error. The chain recombines TRBV7-7 with TRBJ2-3; possibly TRBD1 for D (5 bases). Germline CDR1 reads SSHAT; CDR2 reads FNYEAQ (reference sequence). The length of the CDR3 is 15 residues. The DNA for the CDR3 is TGTGCTAGCAGTTTTTCCAGGGATGGCACAGATACGCAGTATTTT. Its protein is CASSFSRDGTDTQYF. Looking up the rest from reference TRBV7-7 and TRBJ2-3 gives the full variable domain: GAGVSQSPRYKVTKRGQDVTLRCDPISSHATLYWYQQALGQGPEFLTYFNYEAQPDKSGLPSDRFSAERPEGSISTLTIQRTEQRDSAMYRCASSFSRDGTDTQYFGPGTRLTVL.

This clonotype showed up just a few times. V is TRBV14 and J is TRBJ2-4, with D unresolved. Germline V gives CDR1 SGHDN, CDR2 FVKESK. Trimming took off 0 bases at V and 8 bases at J, with 8 bases between the two ends. The CDR3 runs 13 residues. CDR3 nucleotides: TGTGCCAGCAGCCAAGACGTAACGGACATTCAGTACTTC. Amino acids: CASSQDVTDIQYF.

This clonotype was seen a handful of times. The junction departs from germline at one end; a sequencing error may be responsible. The chain joins TRBV5-1 to TRBJ2-7, with 7 bases that match TRBD2. The CDR3 is 13 residues long. Germline CDR1 SGHRS, CDR2 YFSETQ. The CDR3 DNA reads TGCGCCAGCAGGTTGGCGGGAGTTGAAGAGCAGTACTTC. Its protein is CASRLAGVEEQYF.

This clonotype appeared a few times. This chain joins TRBV3-1 and TRBJ2-7; D not resolved. This CDR3 comprises 15 residues. CDR1 and CDR2 from the germline V gene are LGHDT and YNNKEL (reference sequence). The ends were cut back, 0 bases at V and 4 bases at J, with 13 bases in the middle. Here the CDR3 DNA reads TGTGCCAGCAGCCAAGATATAAGGTCAGCTTACGAGCAGTACTTC. It encodes CASSQDIRSAYEQYF.

The rearrangement uses TRBV9 and TRBJ2-1, with D perhaps given as TRBD1 or TRBD2 (5 bases each). The CDR3 has 15 amino acids. The germline gives CDR1 SGDLS, CDR2 YYNGEE. V was cut by 4 bases and J by 13 bases, with 24 bases left in between. Written as DNA, the CDR3 is TGTGCCAGCAGCACGACCTCCGGGACGGTGGAGACCCAGTTCTTC. Translated: CASSTTSGTVETQFF.

This chain joins TRBV6-5 and TRBJ2-3, with TRBD2 as a possible D gene (7 bases). The CDR3 is 17 amino acids. With 2 bases removed from V and 2 bases from J, the gap between germline ends came to 17 bases. Per germline, CDR1 MNHEY and CDR2 SVGAGI. CDR3 amino acids: CASSYGGGGAITDTQYF. CDR3 nucleotides: TGTGCCAGCAGTTACGGAGGGGGGGGGGCGATCACAGATACGCAGTATTTT.

The CDR3: CASRDASGPYGYTF. CDR3 bases: TGTGCCAGCAGAGACGCATCAGGACCTTATGGCTACACCTTC. The chain uses TRBV2 and TRBJ1-2; D remains ambiguous. The CDR3 has 14 residues. The V and J ends lost 6 bases and 5 bases respectively, with 16 bases between them. Looked up from germline, CDR1 is SNHLY and CDR2 is FYNNEI.